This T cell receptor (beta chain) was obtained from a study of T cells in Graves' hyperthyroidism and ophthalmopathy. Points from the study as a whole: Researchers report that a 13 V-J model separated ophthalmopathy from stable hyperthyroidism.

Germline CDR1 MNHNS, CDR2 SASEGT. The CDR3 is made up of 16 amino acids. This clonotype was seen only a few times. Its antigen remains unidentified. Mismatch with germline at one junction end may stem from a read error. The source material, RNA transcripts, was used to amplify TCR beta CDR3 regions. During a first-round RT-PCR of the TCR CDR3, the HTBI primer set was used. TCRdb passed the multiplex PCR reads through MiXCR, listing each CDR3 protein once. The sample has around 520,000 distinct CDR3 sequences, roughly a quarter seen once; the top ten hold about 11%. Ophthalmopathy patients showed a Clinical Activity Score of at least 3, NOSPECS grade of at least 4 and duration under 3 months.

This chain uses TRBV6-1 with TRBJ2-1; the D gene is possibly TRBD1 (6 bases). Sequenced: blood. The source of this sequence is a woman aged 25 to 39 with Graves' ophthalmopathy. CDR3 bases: TGTGCCAGCAGTCAAGCCGGGGCAGGGGAGTTCAATGAGCAGTTCTTC. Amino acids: CASSQAGAGEFNEQFF.